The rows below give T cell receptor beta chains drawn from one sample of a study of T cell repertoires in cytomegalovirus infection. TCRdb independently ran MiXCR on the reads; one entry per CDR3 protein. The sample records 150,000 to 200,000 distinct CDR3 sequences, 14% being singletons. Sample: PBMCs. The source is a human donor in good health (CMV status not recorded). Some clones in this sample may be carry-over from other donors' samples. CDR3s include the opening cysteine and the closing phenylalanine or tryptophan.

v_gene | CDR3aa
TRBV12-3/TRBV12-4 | CASIRDREAFF
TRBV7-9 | CASSAAGGNQPQHF
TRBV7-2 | CASSLRARWSSYEQYF
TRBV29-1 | CSTDRGTGELFF
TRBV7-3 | CASSQGRNTEAFF
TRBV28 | CASSTGYGYTF
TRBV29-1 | CSVGASNNEQFF
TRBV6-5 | CASRPRGPDTQYF
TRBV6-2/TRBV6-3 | CASSFEGSTNQPQHF
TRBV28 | CASSTRTIAKNIQYF
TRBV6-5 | CASSYRDYYNEQFF
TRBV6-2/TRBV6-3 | CASLLGGSSYNEQFF
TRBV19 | CASGGRQAYNEQFF
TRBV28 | CASSRSQGFNGYTF
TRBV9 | CASSVGLAINTGELFF
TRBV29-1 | CSVGQGFQDGYTF
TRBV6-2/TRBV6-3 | CASSYSGRTGVRSRNEQFF
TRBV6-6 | CASSYSGSNEKLFF
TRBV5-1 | CASSPTGTVGGGTEAFF
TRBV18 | CASSPTNKPHYEQYF
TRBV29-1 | CSVRLVGETQYF
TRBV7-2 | CASSLGWTENQPQHF
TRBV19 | CASSRMNTEAFF
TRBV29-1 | CSVSQAPQTEAFF
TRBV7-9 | CASSLNGGGNTEAFF
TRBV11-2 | CASSNRFAGDEQFF
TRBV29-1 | CSVEGGSGITYNEQFF
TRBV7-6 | CASSPPGTSGSPYEQYF
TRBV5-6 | CASSFYRPLPYEQYF
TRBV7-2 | CASSGLVGEQFF
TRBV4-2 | CASSQDRAGGPTDTQYF
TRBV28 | CASSLSAGGPRLGQETQYF
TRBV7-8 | CASSLFWDSQLQETQYF
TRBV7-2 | CASSLDGTSAYNEQFF
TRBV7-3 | CASSLGAGETYEQYF
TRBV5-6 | CASSLHGSRTDTQYF
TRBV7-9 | CASSFQGFGNTIYF
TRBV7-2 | CASSPAGTALAKNIQYF
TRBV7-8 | CASSLGGQAINQPQHF
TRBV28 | CASSLRWVGQPQHF
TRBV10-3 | CAISEPGGPYNEQFF
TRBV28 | CASSTPRDTNSPLHF
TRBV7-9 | CASCPPTGAHEKLFF
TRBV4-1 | CASSQEWGTTEAFF
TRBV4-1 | CASSLYRGRGTEAFF
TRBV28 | CASSLSLLGQNEQFF
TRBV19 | CASSSGSKQFF
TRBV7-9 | CASSRGGQGTNEQYF
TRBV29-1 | CSVGQGTNEKLFF
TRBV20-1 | CSARDSVGRIYGYTF
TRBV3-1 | CASEGGGYGYTF